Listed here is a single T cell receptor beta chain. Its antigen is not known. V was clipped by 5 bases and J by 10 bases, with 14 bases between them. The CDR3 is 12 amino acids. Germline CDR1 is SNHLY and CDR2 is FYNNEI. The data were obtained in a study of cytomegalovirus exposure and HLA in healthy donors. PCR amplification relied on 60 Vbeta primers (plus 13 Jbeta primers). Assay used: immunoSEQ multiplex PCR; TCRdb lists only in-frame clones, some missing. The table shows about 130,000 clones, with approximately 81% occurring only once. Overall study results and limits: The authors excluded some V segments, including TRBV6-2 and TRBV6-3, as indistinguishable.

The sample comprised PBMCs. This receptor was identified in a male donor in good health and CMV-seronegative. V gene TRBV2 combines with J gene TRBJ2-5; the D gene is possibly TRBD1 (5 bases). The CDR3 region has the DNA TGTGCCAGCAGTCAATCTCAGGGATACCAGTACTTC. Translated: CASSQSQGYQYF.